Below, 7 T cell receptor beta chains from the same sample are listed, as sequenced in a study of cytomegalovirus exposure and HLA in healthy donors. This PCR relied on a set of 60 Vbeta primers and 13 Jbeta primers. Only in-frame clones appear in the TCRdb table, and some are missing; sequencing was by immunoSEQ multiplex PCR. The sample carries approximately 100,000 clones, 81% recorded once. Sample: PBMCs. The receptors were sampled from a woman under 40 in good health and CMV-seronegative.

By frequency in the sample, this clone is medium-sized (0.01 to 0.1%). This sequence joins TRBV7-2 and TRBJ2-3, with unresolved D. The CDR3 loop spans 14 amino acids. Per the germline V gene, CDR1 is SGHTA and CDR2 is FQGNSA. V was cut by 2 bases and J by 2 bases, with 8 bases left in between. Here the CDR3 DNA reads TGTGCCAGCAGCTTAACAGCATTCACAGATACGCAGTATTTT. The encoded protein is CASSLTAFTDTQYF.

This clone was detected once. V usage is TRBV2 and J usage is TRBJ2-1; D gene uncertain. V shed 2 bases and J shed 1 base, with 6 bases lying between them. CDR3 length: 14 amino acids. Germline V CDR1 and CDR2: SNHLY, FYNNEI. As DNA, the CDR3 is TGTGCCAGCAGTGAATCGCAGTCCTACAATGAGCAGTTCTTC. Translated, it gives CASSESQSYNEQFF.

The genes are TRBV6-1 and TRBJ2-5; D might be TRBD2 (5 bases). Trimming pared 11 bases from V and 5 bases from J, leaving 15 bases between. The germline CDR1 and CDR2 sequences are MNHNS and SASEGT. The CDR3 spans 12 residues. CDR3 in DNA: TGTGCCGCCCTCGGGGATGGGGAGACCCAGTACTTC. Amino acid sequence: CAALGDGETQYF.

V usage is TRBV6-6 and J usage is TRBJ1-3; 8 bases agree with TRBD1. CDR1 MNHNY and CDR2 SVGAGI come from the germline V gene (reference sequence). The junction had 15 bases not matched to a gene; V was cut back by 7 bases and J by 7 bases. The CDR3 sequence is 16 residues long. Here the CDR3 reads CASKVSGTGSPNTIYF. The CDR3 DNA reads TGTGCCAGCAAAGTGTCCGGGACAGGCAGCCCGAACACCATATATTTT.

The V and J genes are TRBV5-4 and TRBJ2-5; 11 bases match TRBD2. Germline trimming cut 4 bases from V and 5 bases from J; bases unmatched to any gene: 7. Per germline, CDR1 SGHNT and CDR2 YYREEE (reference sequence). The CDR3 is 15 residues long. CDR3 DNA sequence: TGTGCCAGCAGCCCGGGACTAGCGGAAGGGGAGACCCAGTACTTC. Amino acids: CASSPGLAEGETQYF.

J is TRBJ1-2 and V is TRBV5-8, with 7 bases identical to TRBD1. J was trimmed by 6 bases and V by 7 bases; bases with no gene match: 18. CDR3 size: 16 residues. Looked up from germline, CDR1 is SGHTS and CDR2 is YDEGEE. CDR3 nucleotide sequence: TGTGCCAGCTATTTTCACCGACAGGGTAGGAAGAATGGCTACACCTTC. Protein sequence: CASYFHRQGRKNGYTF. The whole variable domain, filled in from reference TRBV5-8 and TRBJ1-2, reads EAGVTQSPTHLIKTRGQQATLRCSPISGHTSVYWYQQALGLGLQFLLWYDEGEERNRGNFPPRFSGRQFPNYSSELNVNALELEDSALYLCASYFHRQGRKNGYTFGSGTRLTVV.

The chain recombines TRBV6-6 with TRBJ2-5, with a tentative D call TRBD1 (5 bases). The germline CDR1 and CDR2 sequences are MNHNY and SVGAGI (reference sequence). This CDR3 region has 14 residues. Between the trimmed V and J ends, which lost 5 bases and 1 base, there was a span of 11 bases. CDR3 sequence: CASSPIRAQETQYF. The CDR3 DNA sequence: TGTGCCAGCAGTCCAATCAGGGCCCAAGAGACCCAGTACTTC.